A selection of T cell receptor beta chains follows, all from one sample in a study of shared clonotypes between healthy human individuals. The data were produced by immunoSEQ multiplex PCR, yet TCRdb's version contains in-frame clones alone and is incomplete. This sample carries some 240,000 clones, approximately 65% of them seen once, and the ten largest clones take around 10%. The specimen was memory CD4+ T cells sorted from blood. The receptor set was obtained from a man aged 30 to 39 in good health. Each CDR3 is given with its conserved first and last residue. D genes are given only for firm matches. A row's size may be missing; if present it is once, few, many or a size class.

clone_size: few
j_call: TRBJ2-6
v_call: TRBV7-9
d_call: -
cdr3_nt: TGTGCCAGCAGCAGCTCCGGGGCGGTTGGGGCCAACGTCCTGACTTTC
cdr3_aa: CASSSSGAVGANVLTF

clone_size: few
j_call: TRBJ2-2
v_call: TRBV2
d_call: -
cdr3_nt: TGTGCCAGCAGTCTGGTGAGGGCCGGCACCGGGGAGCTGTTTTTT
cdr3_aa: CASSLVRAGTGELFF

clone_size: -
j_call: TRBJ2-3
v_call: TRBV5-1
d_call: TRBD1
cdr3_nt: TGCGCCAGCAGCAGGTTACCGGGACAGATTACATCTAGCACAGATACGCAGTATTTT
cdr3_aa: CASSRLPGQITSSTDTQYF

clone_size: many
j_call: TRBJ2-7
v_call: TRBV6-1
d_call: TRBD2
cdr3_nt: TGTGCCAGCAGTCGGGGGTCTAGCGGGAGTCGCGAGCAGTACTTC
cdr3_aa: CASSRGSSGSREQYF

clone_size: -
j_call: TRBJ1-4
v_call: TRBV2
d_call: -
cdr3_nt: TGTGCCAGCAATTCCCCAGGGATTTCCTCCGGGAATGAAAAACTGTTTTTT
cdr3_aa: CASNSPGISSGNEKLFF

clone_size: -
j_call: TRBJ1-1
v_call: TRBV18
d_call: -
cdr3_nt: TGTGCCAGCTCCGTATCGACTGAAGCTTTCTTT
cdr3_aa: CASSVSTEAFF

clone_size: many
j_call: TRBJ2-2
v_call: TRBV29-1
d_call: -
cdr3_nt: TGCAGCGTAGGCCCAGGGGCGGCCGGGGCCGGGGAGCTGTTTTTT
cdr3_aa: CSVGPGAAGAGELFF

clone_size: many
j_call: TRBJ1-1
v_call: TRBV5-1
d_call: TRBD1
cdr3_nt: TGCGCCAGCAGCTGGACAGGAGCTAACACTGAAGCTTTCTTT
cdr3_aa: CASSWTGANTEAFF

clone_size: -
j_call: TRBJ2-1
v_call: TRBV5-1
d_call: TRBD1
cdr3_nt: TGCGCCAGCAGCAGGGACAGGGGAGCCTCCTACAATGAGCAGTTCTTC
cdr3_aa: CASSRDRGASYNEQFF

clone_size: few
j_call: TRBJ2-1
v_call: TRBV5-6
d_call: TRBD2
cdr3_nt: TGTGCCAGCAGCTCCCGGCGGACTAGCGGGTCGGGCGAGCAGTTCTTC
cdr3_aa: CASSSRRTSGSGEQFF

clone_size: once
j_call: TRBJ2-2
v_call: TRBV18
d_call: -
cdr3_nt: TGTGCCAGCTCAATAGGGACCAACACCGGGGAGCTGTTTTTT
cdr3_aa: CASSIGTNTGELFF

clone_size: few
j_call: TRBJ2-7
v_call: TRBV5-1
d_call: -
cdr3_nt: TGCGCCAGCAGCCAATCAGGGGGGGGCGAGCAGTACTTC
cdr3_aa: CASSQSGGGEQYF

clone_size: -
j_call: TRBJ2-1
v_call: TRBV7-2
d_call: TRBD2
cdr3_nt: TGTGCCAGCAGTTTAGGGTCCGGGAGGGGCTACAATGAGCAGTTCTTC
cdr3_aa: CASSLGSGRGYNEQFF

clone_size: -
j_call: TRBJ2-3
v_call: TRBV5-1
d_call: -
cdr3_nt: TGCGCCAGCAGGAGGGGAGCCGAGGGGGCAGATACGCAGTATTTT
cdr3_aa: CASRRGAEGADTQYF

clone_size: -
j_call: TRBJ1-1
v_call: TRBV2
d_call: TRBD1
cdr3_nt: TGTGCCAGTTCCGGGACAGGGGGCACTGAAGCTTTCTTT
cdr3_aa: CASSGTGGTEAFF

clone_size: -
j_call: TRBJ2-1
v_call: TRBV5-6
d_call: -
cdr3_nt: TGTGCCAGCAGCTCCCGAGTTTGGCCAAGTGAGCAGTTCTTC
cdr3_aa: CASSSRVWPSEQFF

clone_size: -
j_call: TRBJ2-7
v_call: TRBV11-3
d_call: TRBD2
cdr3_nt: TGTGCCAGCAGCTTGGTAGCCCTCCAGCGGGATGGGGACGAGCAGTACTTC
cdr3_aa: CASSLVALQRDGDEQYF

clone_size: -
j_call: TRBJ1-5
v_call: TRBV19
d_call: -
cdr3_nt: TGTGCCAGTAGTATGTTTCTTAATCAGCCCCAGCATTTT
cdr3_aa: CASSMFLNQPQHF

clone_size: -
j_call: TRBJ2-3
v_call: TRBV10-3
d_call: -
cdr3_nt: TGTGCCATCAGTGATGCTTGGGGCCGAAGACATAACATTGCAAACACAGATACGCAGTATTTT
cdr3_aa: CAISDAWGRRHNIANTDTQYF

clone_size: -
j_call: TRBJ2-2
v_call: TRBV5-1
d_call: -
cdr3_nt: TGCGCCAGCAGCTCTAGCATCGGGCCCACCGGGGAGCTGTTTTTT
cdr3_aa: CASSSSIGPTGELFF